This entry lists 27 T cell receptor beta chains sequenced from one sample in a study of somatic mutations in cytotoxic T cells in rheumatoid arthritis. Repertoires were generated with immunoSEQ multiplex PCR, while TCRdb's copy carries only in-frame clones and drops some. This sample has about 14,000 clones, with roughly 80% found just once. Sequencing was done on a sample of CD8+ T cells sorted from blood. These receptors came from an adult with rheumatoid arthritis.

The V call is TRBV7-9, the J call TRBJ1-4, with a possible D match to TRBD1 (5 bases). Germline CDR1 and CDR2: SEHNR and FQNEAQ (reference sequence). V lost 5 bases, J lost 6 bases, and 13 bases lay in between. The CDR3 runs 14 residues. This CDR3 reads CASSRVQGYEKLFF. In DNA form, the CDR3 reads TGTGCCAGCAGCCGGGTCCAGGGTTATGAAAAACTGTTTTTT. Combining the CDR3 with reference TRBV7-9 and TRBJ1-4 gives the whole variable domain DTGVSQNPRHKITKRGQNVTFRCDPISEHNRLYWYRQTLGQGPEFLTYFQNEAQLEKSRLLSDRFSAERPKGSFSTLEIQRTEQGDSAMYLCASSRVQGYEKLFFGSGTQLSVL.

The genes are TRBV10-3 and TRBJ1-1, with D perhaps TRBD1 (5 bases). V lost 6 bases and J lost 1, with 30 bases in between. This CDR3 has 20 amino acids. The V gene's germline CDR1 is ENHRY and CDR2 SYGVKD. The CDR3 spells CAIRGSSRIEMGGKNTEAFF. As DNA, the CDR3 is TGTGCCATCAGAGGAAGTAGTCGCATCGAAATGGGGGGGAAGAACACTGAAGCTTTCTTT.

V gene TRBV29-1 combines with J gene TRBJ2-3; possibly TRBD2 for D (5 bases). CDR3 length: 16 amino acids. V was cut by 1 base and J by 6 bases, with 20 bases left in between. Looked up from germline, CDR1 is SQVTM and CDR2 is ANQGSEA. The CDR3 DNA is TGCAGCGTTGAAGGCGGACTTACCCTAGAAGGGGATACGCAGTATTTT. Its translation: CSVEGGLTLEGDTQYF.

CDR3 nucleotide sequence: TGTGCCAGCAGTTCCAGAGCGGCGGGGGACTACAATGAGCAGTTCTTC. Translation: CASSSRAAGDYNEQFF. V usage is TRBV27 and J usage is TRBJ2-1, with 7 bases lining up with TRBD2. CDR3 length: 16 residues. Germline V gives CDR1 MNHEY, CDR2 SMNVEV (reference sequence). V dropped 4 bases and J dropped 3; count of bases not matched to a gene: 9.

V usage is TRBV4-2 and J usage is TRBJ1-5; D is ambiguous. The CDR3 has 13 residues. Trimming removed 4 bases from V and 3 bases from J, with 7 bases in between. Germline loops: CDR1 LGHNA, CDR2 YNFKEQ. CDR3 residues: CASSPADNQPQHF. CDR3 DNA: TGTGCCAGCAGCCCTGCGGACAATCAGCCCCAGCATTTT.

This sequence joins TRBV7-3 and TRBJ2-1, with a weak D call TRBD2 (6 bases). Germline-derived CDR1 and CDR2 are SGHTA and FQGTGA. V was shortened by 2 bases and J by 8 bases, with 10 bases between the two germline ends. The CDR3 has 13 residues. The CDR3 reads CASSLGGSDEQFF. The DNA for the CDR3 is TGTGCCAGCAGCTTAGGAGGGTCCGATGAGCAGTTCTTC.

The CDR3 is CASSLLGAAEAFF. CDR3 in DNA: TGTGCCAGCAGTTTATTAGGGGCCGCTGAAGCTTTCTTT. The rearrangement joins TRBV27 to TRBJ1-1, with D tentatively TRBD1 (5 bases). Germline CDR1 is MNHEY and CDR2 is SMNVEV (reference sequence). The CDR3 runs to 13 residues. Trimming left V 1 base short and J 6 bases short, with 9 bases between.

The chain carries TRBV6-1 and TRBJ2-6; D may be TRBD1 or TRBD2 (5 bases each). The CDR3 has 14 residues. The germline V and J ends were trimmed by 6 bases and 4 bases, with 10 bases remaining between them. CDR1 and CDR2 (germline): MNHNS, SASEGT. The CDR3 loop reads CASRGELGANVLTF. CDR3 coding DNA: TGTGCCAGCAGGGGGGAACTAGGGGCCAACGTCCTGACTTTC.

V and J are TRBV9 and TRBJ2-7, with 7 bases that match TRBD2. The CDR3 has 15 residues. Germline V gene data show CDR1 as SGDLS and CDR2 as YYNGEE. V gave up 4 bases and J gave up 2 bases; unmatched junction bases: 9. CDR3 in DNA: TGTGCCAGCAGCTTGGGGAGGGGCCGACCCTACGAGCAGTACTTC. Protein sequence: CASSLGRGRPYEQYF.

This sequence joins TRBV7-9 and TRBJ2-3, with 9 bases aligning to TRBD2. J was trimmed by 2 bases and V by 0 bases; bases with no gene match: 3. The germline CDR1 and CDR2 sequences are SEHNR and FQNEAQ (reference sequence). CDR3 length equals 16 residues. This chain's CDR3 is CASSLAASGDTDTQYF. CDR3 in DNA: TGTGCCAGCAGCTTAGCGGCTAGCGGGGACACAGATACGCAGTATTTT.

This chain uses TRBV6-1 with TRBJ2-1, with D hard to call. Germline CDR1 and CDR2: MNHNS and SASEGT. There are 11 residues in the CDR3. Trimming took 6 bases from V and 4 from J, leaving 4 bases between them. CDR3 sequence: CASRVYNEQFF. The CDR3 DNA sequence: TGTGCCAGCAGGGTATACAATGAGCAGTTCTTC.

The V and J genes are TRBV7-6 and TRBJ1-4, with D perhaps TRBD1 (6 bases). The CDR3 totals 15 residues. The germline gives CDR1 SGHVS, CDR2 FNYEAQ. V lost 5 bases, J lost 4 bases, and 14 bases lay in between. As DNA, the CDR3 is TGTGCCAGCAGCCAGGGCACAGGGCGTAATGAAAAACTGTTTTTT. Amino acids: CASSQGTGRNEKLFF.

This clone was detected only once. The CDR3 nucleotides read TGTGCCAGCAGCTTAGCGGTCAGGGGGGACGAGCAGTACTTC. Its protein is CASSLAVRGDEQYF. The chain carries TRBV7-9 and TRBJ2-7; D perhaps matches TRBD1 (7 bases). V was cut by 0 bases and J by 5 bases, with 11 bases left in between. The CDR3 runs 14 residues. Germline V CDR1 and CDR2: SEHNR, FQNEAQ (reference sequence).

The genes are TRBV7-8 and TRBJ2-5, with TRBD2 as a possible D gene (5 bases). The CDR3 covers 14 residues. V dropped 7 bases and J dropped 3 bases, with 15 bases sitting between them. Germline V gives CDR1 SGHVS, CDR2 FQNEAQ. CDR3 nucleotide sequence: TGTGCCAGCAACCAGTGGTTCGGGGAAGAGACCCAGTACTTC. Its translation is CASNQWFGEETQYF.

This chain connects TRBV7-9 to TRBJ1-1, with a possible D match to TRBD1 (6 bases). The ends were cut back, 1 base at V and 5 bases at J, with 11 bases in the middle. The V gene's germline CDR1 is SEHNR and CDR2 FQNEAQ (reference sequence). The CDR3 runs to 14 residues. The CDR3 is CASSLDQGPTEAFF. For the CDR3, the DNA is TGTGCCAGCAGCTTAGATCAGGGGCCAACTGAAGCTTTCTTT.

Here the CDR3 DNA reads TGTGCCAGCAGAGCCAGGGGGCCAACTAATGAAAAACTGTTTTTT. Protein product: CASRARGPTNEKLFF. This chain joins TRBV6-1 and TRBJ1-4; 8 bases map to TRBD1. Germline-derived CDR1 and CDR2 are MNHNS and SASEGT. There are 15 residues in the CDR3. The junction had 3 bases not matched to a gene; V was cut back by 6 bases and J by 0 bases.

A single count supports this clone. This rearrangement joins TRBV27 to TRBJ1-1; D perhaps matches TRBD1 (5 bases). Germline values: CDR1 MNHEY, CDR2 SMNVEV (reference sequence). The CDR3 sequence is 12 residues long. Trimming took off 3 bases at V and 6 bases at J, with 8 bases between the two ends. CDR3 DNA: TGTGCCAGCAGTTTGATAGGGGCTGAAGCTTTCTTT. Protein: CASSLIGAEAFF.

The chain uses TRBV7-2 and TRBJ1-5; D remains ambiguous. Trimming left V 8 bases short and J 9 bases short, with 17 bases between. The length of the CDR3 is 13 residues. The germline CDR1 and CDR2 sequences are SGHTA and FQGNSA. CDR3 sequence reads: CASAPPLIGPQHF. The CDR3 region has the DNA TGTGCCAGCGCTCCGCCCCTAATCGGGCCCCAGCATTTT.

This chain uses TRBV7-8 with TRBJ1-1, with D perhaps matching TRBD1 (5 bases). The CDR3 extends over 12 amino acids. Trimming left V 5 bases short and J 5 bases short, with 9 bases between. CDR1 and CDR2 from the germline V gene are SGHVS and FQNEAQ. CDR3 coding DNA: TGTGCCAGCAGCCGGGGGGTTACTGAAGCTTTCTTT. Its protein product is CASSRGVTEAFF.

V is TRBV14 and J is TRBJ1-2; D may be TRBD1 (6 bases). This CDR3 spans 12 amino acids. CDR1 and CDR2 (germline): SGHDN, FVKESK. The germline V and J ends were trimmed by 2 bases and 7 bases, with 8 bases remaining between them. The CDR3 nucleotides read TGTGCCAGCAGCCAAAACAGGGTTGGCTACACCTTC. Its protein is CASSQNRVGYTF.

The chain carries TRBV19 and TRBJ2-7; D ambiguous. V was clipped by 4 bases and J by 5 bases, with 12 bases between them. Per germline, CDR1 LNHDA and CDR2 SQIVND (reference sequence). The CDR3 sequence is 13 residues long. CDR3 nucleotide sequence: TGTGCCAGTAGTAATGTCGGGTCCGACGAGCAGTACTTC. It encodes CASSNVGSDEQYF.

By frequency in the sample, this clone is hyperexpanded. This rearrangement joins TRBV5-6 to TRBJ2-1, with TRBD1 matching over 9 bases. V gave up 2 bases and J gave up 10 bases; unmatched junction bases: 4. The CDR3 contains 13 residues. Germline values: CDR1 SGHDT, CDR2 YYEEEE. CDR3 amino acids: CASSFRDRDEQFF. Here the CDR3 DNA reads TGTGCCAGCAGCTTTAGGGACAGGGACGAGCAGTTCTTC.

The rearrangement uses TRBV2 and TRBJ2-7, with D unresolved. V was pared by 0 bases and J by 5 bases, with 5 bases between. Germline V gene sequence: CDR1 SNHLY, CDR2 FYNNEI. The CDR3 contains 12 residues. The CDR3 region is CASSEAPDEQYV. Here the CDR3 DNA reads TGTGCCAGCAGTGAAGCACCTGACGAGCAGTACGTC.

J is TRBJ1-2 and V is TRBV12-2. TRBV12-2 constitutes a pseudogene. This CDR3 contains 18 residues. The CDR3 nucleotides read TGTGCAAGTCGCTTAGCACTTCCCGGGGACCCTTCCTTCTATGGCTACACCTTC. Translating gives CASRLALPGDPSFYGYTF.

V usage is TRBV4-1 and J usage is TRBJ1-6; 8 bases match TRBD1. Germline values: CDR1 MGHRA, CDR2 YSYEKL. J was trimmed by 12 bases and V by 1 base; bases with no gene match: 2. The CDR3 totals 13 residues. The CDR3 spells CASSQAGGLPLHF. The CDR3 DNA sequence: TGCGCCAGCAGCCAAGCAGGGGGCCTACCCCTCCACTTT.

This chain uses TRBV29-1 with TRBJ1-2; 8 positions agree with TRBD1. The V gene's germline CDR1 is SQVTM and CDR2 ANQGSEA. The length of the CDR3 is 11 residues. V trimming: 6 bases; J trimming: 3 bases; junction bases outside the gene matches: 0. The CDR3 here is CSVDRDYGYTF. For the CDR3, the DNA is TGCAGCGTGGACAGGGACTATGGCTACACCTTC.

This chain links TRBV6-5 with TRBJ1-6; D possibly corresponds to TRBD1 (6 bases). V lost 7 bases, J lost 6 bases, and 10 bases lay in between. Per the germline V gene, CDR1 is MNHEY and CDR2 is SVGAGI. The CDR3 spans 13 residues. CDR3 amino acids: CASMGGGNSPLHF. For the CDR3, the DNA is TGTGCCAGCATGGGAGGGGGTAATTCACCCCTCCACTTT.